The next 21 T cell receptor beta chains were all read from a single sample in a study of T cells in Graves' hyperthyroidism and ophthalmopathy. From RNA transcripts, TCR beta CDR3 regions were amplified. A set of HTBI primers served as the primers for a first-round RT-PCR of the TCR CDR3. TCRdb used MiXCR to reprocess the multiplex PCR reads, holding one entry per CDR3 protein. The sample includes some 620,000 distinct CDR3 sequences, about 17% of them seen just once. Sequencing input: blood. The receptors derive from a woman aged 25 to 39 with Graves' hyperthyroidism.

This clonotype occurred a few times. The V call is TRBV15, the J call TRBJ2-3, with 7 bases fitting TRBD1. V shed 3 bases, J shed 2 bases, and the junction held 11 bases outside the gene matches. This CDR3 is built from 17 residues. The germline V gene encodes CDR1 LNHNV and CDR2 YYDKDF (reference sequence). In DNA form, the CDR3 reads TGTGCCACCAGCAGTGGGGACAGCGCCGATTACACAGATACGCAGTATTTT. Protein: CATSSGDSADYTDTQYF.

The gene calls are TRBV7-9 and TRBJ2-5; 14 positions agree with TRBD2. The CDR3 sequence is 16 residues long. CDR1 and CDR2 from the germline V gene are SEHNR and FQNEAQ (reference sequence). V dropped 5 bases and J dropped 3; count of bases not matched to a gene: 5. DNA of the CDR3: TGTGCCAGCAGCCTTCGGACTAGCGGGAGGAAAGAGACCCAGTACTTC. Translated, it gives CASSLRTSGRKETQYF.

This clonotype was recorded at least ten times. The gene calls are TRBV28 and TRBJ1-5; TRBD1 matches at 9 bases. Trimming took 7 bases from V and 6 from J; bases not matched to a gene: 4. Germline V gene data show CDR1 as MDHEN and CDR2 as SYDVKM. The CDR3 loop spans 13 amino acids. CDR3 sequence reads: CASNRDRVQPQHF. Here the CDR3 DNA reads TGTGCCAGCAATCGGGACAGGGTTCAGCCCCAGCATTTT.

This clonotype was counted many times. The chain links TRBV5-6 to TRBJ1-1; D is ambiguous. V dropped 2 bases and J dropped 8 bases, with 13 bases sitting between them. Germline values: CDR1 SGHDT, CDR2 YYEEEE. This CDR3 region has 13 residues. CDR3 protein: CASSLEGSEEAFF. In DNA, the CDR3 is TGTGCCAGCAGCTTAGAAGGGAGCGAGGAAGCTTTCTTT.

The gene calls are TRBV4-1 and TRBJ1-5; D is undetermined. Germline lookup yields CDR1 MGHRA and CDR2 YSYEKL. The CDR3 has 16 residues. Trimming took off 1 base at V and 7 bases at J, with 17 bases between the two ends. Written as DNA, the CDR3 is TGCGCCAGCAGCCAAGGACCACGTGGGGTGGGACAGCCCCAGCATTTT. Translated, it gives CASSQGPRGVGQPQHF.

At least ten counts were recorded for this clonotype. This chain connects TRBV6-1 to TRBJ2-7; D gene unclear. The CDR3 is 10 amino acids. Germline lookup yields CDR1 MNHNS and CDR2 SASEGT. Trimming removed 4 bases at V and 6 bases at J, with 4 bases between. This chain's CDR3 is CASSGGEQYF. In nucleotides, the CDR3 is TGTGCCAGCAGTGGGGGCGAGCAGTACTTC.

This clonotype was counted only a few times. The chain employs TRBV12-3 or TRBV12-4 and TRBJ2-4; D perhaps matches TRBD1 (5 bases). Trimming stripped 1 base from V and 0 bases from J, with 13 bases between. This CDR3 contains 17 residues. In nucleotides, the CDR3 is TGTGCCAGCAGTTTAGGGGGCATCGCACTAGCCAAAAACATTCAGTACTTC. It translates to CASSLGGIALAKNIQYF.

CDR3 DNA sequence: TGCGCCAGCAGCTTTAGGTCCAAGGTTGAAAGCACAGATACGCAGTATTTT. Encoded protein: CASSFRSKVESTDTQYF. This rearrangement joins TRBV5-1 to TRBJ2-3; D remains unclear. CDR3 length equals 17 residues. Per the germline V gene, CDR1 is SGHRS and CDR2 is YFSETQ. The V gene lost 2 bases and the J gene lost 0 bases, with 16 bases spanning the gap.

This clonotype was counted between two and nine times. The chain has TRBV4-2 and TRBJ2-7; D is possibly TRBD1 (6 bases). V was clipped by 0 bases and J by 4 bases, with 19 bases between them. The CDR3 is made up of 17 amino acids. Germline CDR1 is LGHNA and CDR2 is YNFKEQ. CDR3 coding DNA: TGTGCCAGCAGCCAAGATGGAGAGGGGGTTCGTGATTACGAGCAGTACTTC. The encoded protein is CASSQDGEGVRDYEQYF.

This rearrangement joins TRBV20-1 to TRBJ2-5; 16 bases are a match to TRBD2. The junction had 4 bases not matched to a gene; V was cut back by 5 bases and J by 4 bases. Germline V gene lookup returns CDR1 DFQATT and CDR2 SNEGSKA (reference sequence). The CDR3 consists of 15 residues. The CDR3 loop is CSAWGLAGGAETQYF. The CDR3, as DNA: TGCAGTGCTTGGGGACTAGCGGGAGGGGCAGAGACCCAGTACTTC.

The chain uses TRBV2 and TRBJ2-7; maybe TRBD1 (5 bases). Trimming removed 6 bases from V and 2 bases from J, with 11 bases in between. CDR3 length: 13 amino acids. Germline CDR1 reads SNHLY; CDR2 reads FYNNEI. The CDR3 DNA reads as TGTGCCAGCAGACGGAGACAGACCTACGAGCAGTACTTC. Amino acid sequence: CASRRRQTYEQYF.

This clonotype was seen many times. The V call is TRBV7-2, the J call TRBJ2-3; D uncertain. V lost 7 bases and J 1 base, leaving 9 bases between the germline ends. Germline assignment: CDR1 SGHTA and CDR2 FQGNSA. The CDR3 consists of 13 residues. The CDR3 DNA reads as TGTGCCAGCAAAGATGGCGGCACAGATACGCAGTATTTT. The encoded protein is CASKDGGTDTQYF.

The chain is built from TRBV14 and TRBJ2-7, with unresolved D. V lost 4 bases to trimming and J lost 3 bases, with 13 bases between them. The V gene's germline CDR1 is SGHDN and CDR2 FVKESK. The CDR3 has 14 amino acids. For the CDR3, the DNA is TGTGCCAGCAGCCGCCTTTTCGATTTCTACGAGCAGTACTTC. The encoded protein is CASSRLFDFYEQYF.

This clonotype has a count of ten or more. This chain joins TRBV20-1 and TRBJ2-7; 7 bases align to TRBD2. CDR3 size: 16 residues. Germline values: CDR1 DFQATT, CDR2 SNEGSKA (reference sequence). Unmatched junction bases numbered 13, after V lost 3 bases and J lost 2 bases. The DNA of the CDR3 is TGCAGTGCTAGCGGCCTCCGACGCGGGAGAACCTACGAGCAGTACTTC. Protein sequence: CSASGLRRGRTYEQYF.

This clonotype was observed a single time. The genes are TRBV6-1 and TRBJ1-1, with D tentatively TRBD1 (5 bases). Germline CDR1 and CDR2: MNHNS and SASEGT. This CDR3 region has 14 residues. V shed 11 bases and J shed 4 bases, with 20 bases lying between them. CDR3 DNA: TGTGCCGGCGGCGGGACCTCGGACGGCACTGAAGCTTTCTTT. It codes for CAGGGTSDGTEAFF.

This clonotype was seen many times. This chain joins TRBV7-2 and TRBJ1-1; D uncertain. The CDR3 contains 15 residues. The ends were cut back, 5 bases at V and 4 bases at J, with 17 bases in the middle. Germline V CDR1 and CDR2: SGHTA, FQGNSA. The DNA for the CDR3 is TGTGCCAGCAGCAGGACTTTATCTGGGCGCACTGAAGCTTTCTTT. Its protein product is CASSRTLSGRTEAFF.

This clonotype was seen repeatedly, ten times or more. V gene TRBV12-3 or TRBV12-4 combines with J gene TRBJ1-1; D perhaps matches TRBD1 (5 bases). V dropped 3 bases and J dropped 1 base, with 15 bases sitting between them. The CDR3 totals 16 residues. Here the CDR3 reads CASSLWLGGENTEAFF. The CDR3 DNA follows: TGTGCCAGCAGTTTGTGGCTAGGAGGGGAGAACACTGAAGCTTTCTTT.

This chain connects TRBV12-5 to TRBJ1-5, with D unclear. Trimming took 8 bases from V and 2 from J, leaving 13 bases between them. Germline V gene lookup returns CDR1 LGHNT and CDR2 FRNRAP. This CDR3 has 14 residues. The CDR3 is CASKSLQGNQPQHF. The CDR3, as DNA: TGTGCTAGTAAATCCCTGCAGGGCAATCAGCCCCAGCATTTT.

Ten or more counts support this clonotype. The chain is built from TRBV5-1 and TRBJ2-5; no clear D gene. Germline assignment: CDR1 SGHRS and CDR2 YFSETQ. V was clipped by 0 bases and J by 5 bases, with 11 bases between them. The length of the CDR3 is 14 residues. CDR3 nucleotides: TGCGCCAGCAGCTTGGCCCAGCGAGTGGAGACCCAGTACTTC. Residues: CASSLAQRVETQYF.

This sequence joins TRBV4-3 and TRBJ2-2, with 9 bases identical to TRBD2. V lost 0 bases, J lost 3 bases, and 8 bases stayed unmatched. Germline loops: CDR1 LGHNA, CDR2 YSLEER. The CDR3 runs to 18 residues. As DNA, the CDR3 is TGCGCCAGCAGCCAAGAAGGGCTAGCGGGATGGGACACCGGGGAGCTGTTTTTT. This translates into CASSQEGLAGWDTGELFF.

As to this clonotype: The CDR3 end shows no conserved phenylalanine or tryptophan, and so a read error is likely. The gene calls are TRBV13 and TRBJ2-1; tentatively, D is TRBD2 (5 bases). Germline V gives CDR1 PRHDT, CDR2 FYEKMQ (reference sequence). V dropped 0 bases and J dropped 7 bases, with 19 bases sitting between them. The CDR3 loop spans 17 amino acids. In DNA, the CDR3 is TGTGCCAGCAGCTTAGGCCGGTCTAGCCCCCGTGGTAATGAGCAGTTCCTC. Its translation: CASSLGRSSPRGNEQFL.